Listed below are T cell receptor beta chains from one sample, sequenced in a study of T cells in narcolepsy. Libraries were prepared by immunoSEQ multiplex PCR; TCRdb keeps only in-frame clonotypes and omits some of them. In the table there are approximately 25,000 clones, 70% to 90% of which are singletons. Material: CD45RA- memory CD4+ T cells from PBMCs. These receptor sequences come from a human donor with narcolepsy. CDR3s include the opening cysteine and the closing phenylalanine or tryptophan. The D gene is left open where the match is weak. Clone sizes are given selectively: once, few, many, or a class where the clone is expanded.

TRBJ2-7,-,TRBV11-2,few,CASSFVGRGRVHEQYF,TGTGCCAGCAGCTTTGTCGGGAGGGGGCGCGTACACGAGCAGTACTTC
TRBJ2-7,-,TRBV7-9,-,CASSLGRGGRRTYEQYF,TGTGCCAGCAGCTTGGGCCGAGGAGGCAGGCGGACCTACGAGCAGTACTTC
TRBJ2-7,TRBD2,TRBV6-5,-,CASSLGLAASYEQYF,TGTGCCAGCAGTCTTGGACTAGCGGCCTCCTACGAGCAGTACTTC
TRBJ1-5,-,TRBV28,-,CASSKKWAQQPQHF,TGTGCCAGCAGTAAAAAGTGGGCCCAACAGCCCCAGCATTTT
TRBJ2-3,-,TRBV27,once,CASRGVGGLTDTQYF,TGTGCCAGTCGAGGCGTGGGGGGCCTCACAGATACGCAGTATTTT
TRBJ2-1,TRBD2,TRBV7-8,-,CASSLARDYYNEQFF,TGTGCCAGCAGCTTAGCGAGGGACTACTACAATGAGCAGTTCTTC
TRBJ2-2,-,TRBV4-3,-,CASSQDSGTETGELFF,TGCGCCAGCAGCCAAGATAGCGGGACAGAGACCGGGGAGCTGTTTTTT
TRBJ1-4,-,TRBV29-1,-,CSVWTNEKLFF,TGCAGCGTGTGGACTAATGAAAAACTGTTTTTT
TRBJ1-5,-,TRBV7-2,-,CASSYSEDSNQPQHF,TGTGCCAGCAGCTACTCCGAGGACAGCAATCAGCCCCAGCATTTT
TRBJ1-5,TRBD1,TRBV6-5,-,CASRQGLSQPQHF,TGTGCCAGCAGACAGGGGCTGAGTCAGCCCCAGCATTTT
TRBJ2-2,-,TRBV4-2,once,CASSQEEGTGELFF,TGTGCCAGCAGCCAAGAGGAGGGAACCGGGGAGCTGTTTTTT
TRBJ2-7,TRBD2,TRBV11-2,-,CASSLGIAGVYEQYF,TGTGCCAGCAGCTTAGGGATAGCGGGAGTTTACGAGCAGTACTTC
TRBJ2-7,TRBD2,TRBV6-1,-,CASSWTSGLQYF,TGTGCCAGCAGCTGGACTAGCGGCCTGCAGTACTTC
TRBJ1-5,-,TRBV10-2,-,CASSETSWDQPQHF,TGCGCCAGCAGTGAGACCTCCTGGGATCAGCCCCAGCATTTT
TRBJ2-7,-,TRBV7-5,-,CARSLEGLAGVGEQYF,TGTGCCAGAAGCTTAGAGGGACTAGCGGGAGTGGGCGAGCAGTACTTC
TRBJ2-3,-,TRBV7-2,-,CASSLPRSVLADTQYF,TGTGCCAGCAGCTTACCGCGCTCAGTCTTGGCAGATACGCAGTATTTT
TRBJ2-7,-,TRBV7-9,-,CASTPGVGEQYF,TGTGCCAGCACCCCAGGAGTTGGGGAGCAGTACTTC
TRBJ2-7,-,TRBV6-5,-,CASSYSNVGSYEQYF,TGTGCCAGCAGTTACTCCAATGTAGGCTCCTACGAGCAGTACTTC
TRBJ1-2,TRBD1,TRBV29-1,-,CSVSTGRTGPSNYGYTF,TGCAGCGTTTCCACGGGGAGGACAGGCCCTTCTAACTATGGCTACACCTTC
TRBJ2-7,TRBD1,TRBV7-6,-,CASSLEDRFYEQYF,TGTGCCAGCAGCTTAGAGGACAGGTTCTACGAGCAGTACTTC
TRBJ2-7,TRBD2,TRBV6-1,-,CASSVGSGSIYEQYF,TGTGCCAGCAGTGTCGGTAGCGGGAGTATCTACGAGCAGTACTTC
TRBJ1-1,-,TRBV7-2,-,CASSRRGDQPTEAFF,TGTGCCAGCAGTCGTAGGGGCGATCAGCCCACTGAAGCTTTCTTT
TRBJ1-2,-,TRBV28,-,CASSGYGYTF,TGTGCCAGCTCGGGCTATGGCTACACCTTC
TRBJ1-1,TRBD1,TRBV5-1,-,CASTPRGQGINTEAFF,TGCGCCAGCACACCGAGGGGACAGGGGATTAACACTGAAGCTTTCTTT
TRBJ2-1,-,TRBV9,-,CASSVAEGEPNEQFF,TGTGCCAGCAGCGTGGCAGAGGGGGAGCCCAATGAGCAGTTCTTC
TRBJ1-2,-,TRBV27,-,CASRAPNPSYGYTF,TGTGCCAGCAGGGCACCTAACCCTTCCTATGGCTACACCTTC
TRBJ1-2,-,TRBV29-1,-,CSVEVGRGYTF,TGCAGCGTTGAAGTAGGGCGCGGCTACACCTTC
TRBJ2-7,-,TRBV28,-,CASIRGGTATYEQYF,TGTGCCAGCATAAGGGGCGGGACCGCGACCTACGAGCAGTACTTC
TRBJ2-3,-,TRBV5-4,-,CASSLGLGGTDTQYF,TGTGCCAGCAGCTTGGGGTTAGGGGGCACAGATACGCAGTATTTT
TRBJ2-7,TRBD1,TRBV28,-,CASSSDRGRSYEQYF,TGTGCCAGCAGCTCAGACAGGGGAAGATCCTACGAGCAGTACTTC
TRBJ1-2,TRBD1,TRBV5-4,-,CASSTWTGAVYGYTF,TGTGCCAGCAGCACCTGGACAGGGGCCGTCTATGGCTACACCTTC
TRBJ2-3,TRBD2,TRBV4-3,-,CASSQERARGLSSGGTDTQYF,TGCGCCAGCAGCCAAGAAAGGGCCAGGGGGTTATCTAGCGGGGGCACAGATACGCAGTATTTT
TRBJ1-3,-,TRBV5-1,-,CASSSEPYSGNTIYF,TGCGCCAGCAGCTCCGAGCCATACTCTGGAAACACCATATATTTT
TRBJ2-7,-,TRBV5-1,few,CASRYREGYEQYF,TGCGCCAGCAGGTACAGGGAAGGGTACGAGCAGTACTTC
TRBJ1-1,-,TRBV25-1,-,CASTQGWGAEAFF,TGTGCCAGCACTCAGGGATGGGGGGCTGAAGCTTTCTTT
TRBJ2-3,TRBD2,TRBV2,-,CASSDRTSGVGDTQYF,TGTGCCAGCAGTGATAGAACTAGCGGGGTGGGCGATACGCAGTATTTT
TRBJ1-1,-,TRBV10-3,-,CAISAQYEAFF,TGTGCCATCAGTGCGCAATATGAAGCTTTCTTT
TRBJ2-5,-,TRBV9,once,CASSVAALGGGTKETQYF,TGTGCCAGCAGCGTAGCCGCCTTGGGAGGAGGGACGAAGGAGACCCAGTACTTC
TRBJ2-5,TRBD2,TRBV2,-,CASKEREQETQYF,TGTGCCAGCAAGGAGCGGGAACAAGAGACCCAGTACTTC
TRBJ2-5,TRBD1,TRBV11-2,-,CASRLGQLGEETQYF,TGTGCCAGCCGCTTGGGACAGCTGGGGGAAGAGACCCAGTACTTC
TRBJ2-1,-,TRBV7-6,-,CASSPRQVEYNEQFF,TGTGCCAGCAGCCCTCGACAGGTCGAATACAATGAGCAGTTCTTC
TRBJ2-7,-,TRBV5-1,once,CASDPGHYQGEQYF,TGCGCCAGCGACCCGGGCCACTATCAAGGGGAGCAGTACTTC
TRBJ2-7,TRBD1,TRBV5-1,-,CASSLLGTAPNEQYF,TGCGCCAGCAGCTTGCTCGGGACAGCCCCCAACGAGCAGTACTTC
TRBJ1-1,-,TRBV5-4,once,CASSLWGGRVNTEAFF,TGCGCCAGCAGCTTGTGGGGGGGACGAGTGAACACTGAAGCTTTCTTT
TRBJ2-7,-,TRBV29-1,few,CSVEYLGEQYF,TGCAGCGTTGAATACCTTGGCGAGCAGTACTTC
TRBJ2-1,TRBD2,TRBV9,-,CASSPRSGTSYNEQFF,TGTGCCAGCAGCCCCCGTTCCGGGACTAGCTACAATGAGCAGTTCTTC
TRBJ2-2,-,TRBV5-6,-,CASSSRSGMRTGELFF,TGTGCCAGCAGCTCGAGGTCGGGGATGAGGACCGGGGAGCTGTTTTTT
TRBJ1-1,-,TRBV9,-,CASGKTIQLNTEAFF,TGCGCCAGCGGAAAAACGATACAGCTGAACACTGAAGCTTTCTTT
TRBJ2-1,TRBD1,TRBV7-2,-,CASSPMGQGLGEQFF,TGTGCCAGCAGCCCAATGGGACAGGGGTTAGGTGAGCAGTTCTTC
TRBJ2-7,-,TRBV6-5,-,CASGRSGSSSYEQYF,TGTGCCAGCGGACGCAGCGGGTCGAGCTCCTACGAGCAGTACTTC
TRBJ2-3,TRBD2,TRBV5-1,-,CASSSGTSRTDTQYF,TGCGCCAGCAGCTCCGGGACTAGCAGAACAGATACGCAGTATTTT
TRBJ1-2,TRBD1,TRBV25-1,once,CASSQTGQGGGYTF,TGTGCCAGCAGCCAAACAGGACAGGGCGGCGGCTACACCTTC
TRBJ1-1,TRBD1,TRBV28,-,CASSLRQGEAFF,TGTGCCAGCAGTTTGCGACAGGGGGAAGCTTTCTTT
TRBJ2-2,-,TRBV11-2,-,CASSSLIGELFF,TGTGCCAGCAGCTCCCTTATCGGGGAGCTGTTTTTT
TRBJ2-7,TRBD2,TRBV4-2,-,CASSQGGGGRGYEQYF,TGTGCCAGCAGCCAAGGGGGAGGCGGGAGAGGTTACGAGCAGTACTTC
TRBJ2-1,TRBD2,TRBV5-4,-,CATSHGREFVVREQFF,TGTGCCACCTCCCATGGGCGGGAGTTTGTCGTTCGTGAGCAGTTCTTC
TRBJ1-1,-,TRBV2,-,CASSDGRGGTEAFF,TGTGCCAGCAGTGACGGCAGGGGTGGGACTGAAGCTTTCTTT
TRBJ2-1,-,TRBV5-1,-,CASSLVISRGGEQFF,TGCGCCAGCAGCTTGGTTATCTCCCGGGGCGGTGAGCAGTTCTTC
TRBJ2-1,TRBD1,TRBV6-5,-,CASSPGTGDNEQFF,TGTGCCAGCAGTCCCGGGACAGGGGACAATGAGCAGTTCTTC